This TCR beta chain was sequenced for a study of cytotoxic CD8 clonotypes in ibrutinib-treated CLL. Study-level background: Partial responders about 24, complete 2; around twelve progressed and roughly 14 stayed in remission by median around 6 years. Investigators collected response samples after a median roughly 13 months of treatment, range 6 to 36.

Study findings and constraints: Sustained-remission and progressing patients' sampling times differed. Rare overall, public clonotypes shrank or held steady under therapy.

Deletions cut 5 bases from V and 0 bases from J, with 11 bases between. The CDR3 covers 15 residues. In germline, CDR1 is SGHTA, CDR2 FQGNSA. Some clones are missing from TCRdb's copy, which holds only in-frame ones; the method was immunoSEQ multiplex PCR. The table records around 310,000 clones, 80% of them present only once. Note on this clone: What it binds is unknown.

Specimen: PBMCs, collected before ibrutinib treatment. The chain joins TRBV7-2 to TRBJ2-1; D is ambiguous. The receptor was isolated from a human donor with chronic lymphocytic leukemia. DNA for the CDR3: TGTGCCAGCAGCGCCCTAGGATACTCCTACAATGAGCAGTTCTTC. Encoded protein: CASSALGYSYNEQFF. The full variable domain, its missing parts supplied by reference TRBV7-2 and TRBJ2-1, is GAGVSQSPSNKVTEKGKDVELRCDPISGHTALYWYRQSLGQGLEFLIYFQGNSAPDKSGLPSDRFSAERTGGSVSTLTIQRTQQEDSAVYLCASSALGYSYNEQFFGPGTRLTVL.